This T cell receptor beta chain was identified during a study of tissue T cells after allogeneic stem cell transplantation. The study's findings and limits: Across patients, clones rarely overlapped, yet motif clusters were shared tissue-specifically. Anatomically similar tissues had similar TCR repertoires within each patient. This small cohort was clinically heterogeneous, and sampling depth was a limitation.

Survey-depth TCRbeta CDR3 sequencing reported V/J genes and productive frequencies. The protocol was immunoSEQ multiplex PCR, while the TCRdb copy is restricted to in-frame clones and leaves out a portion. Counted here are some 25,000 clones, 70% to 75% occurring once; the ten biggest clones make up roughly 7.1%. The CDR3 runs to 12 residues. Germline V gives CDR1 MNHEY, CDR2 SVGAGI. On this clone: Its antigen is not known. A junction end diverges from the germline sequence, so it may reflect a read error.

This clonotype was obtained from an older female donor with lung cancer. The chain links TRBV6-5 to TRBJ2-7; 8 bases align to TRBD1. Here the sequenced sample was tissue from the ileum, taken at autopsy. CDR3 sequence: CAGRQGIYEQYF. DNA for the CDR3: TGTGCCGGCAGACAGGGGATCTACGAGCAGTACTTC.